The text below deals with one T cell receptor (beta chain). Using immunoSEQ multiplex PCR, the repertoire was profiled, and TCRdb retains in-frame clones only, with some absent. The table includes 9,500 to 15,000 clones, approximately 87% detected once. With 0 bases removed from V and 0 bases from J, the gap between germline ends came to 28 bases. Germline V gives CDR1 SGHDN, CDR2 FVKESK. This CDR3 comprises 22 residues. Any history of autoimmune disease or systemic immunosuppression disqualified patients. The sample originates from a study of OX40 agonist ivuxolimab in advanced cancers. For the study at large: The dose-escalation cohort was approximately 84% male, with a mean age of about 56 years, ranging roughly 20 to 80. Eligibility admitted prior anti-PD-1, anti-PD-L1 or anti-CTLA-4 therapy; about 40% had some. Partial responses were seen in three patients, one with hepatocellular carcinoma and two with cutaneous melanoma.

The specimen was CD4+ or CD8+ T cells sorted from blood, collected in a trial of the OX40 agonist ivuxolimab. This sequence was found in an adult with an advanced solid tumor such as melanoma, head and neck, liver or kidney cancer. This chain uses TRBV14 with TRBJ2-3; D is possibly TRBD2 (6 bases). As DNA, the CDR3 is TGTGCCAGCAGCCAAGATACGGCCGTGTCGGGACTCGGAACCGCTAGCACAGATACGCAGTATTTT. It is translated as CASSQDTAVSGLGTASTDTQYF.